This TCR beta chain stems from a study of control samples from healthy donors and cancer patients. Clones were sequenced by immunoSEQ multiplex PCR, and TCRdb holds only the in-frame ones, with some missing. The sample has about 96,000 clones, just over 90% seen once; the top ten hold more than 7%. V was pared by 4 bases and J by 2 bases, with 12 bases between. This CDR3 comprises 14 residues. Germline V lookup: CDR1 MNHNY, CDR2 SVGAGI (reference sequence). Sequenced sample: blood. The chain is built from TRBV6-6 and TRBJ2-7; D not certain. This clonotype originated in a man aged 18 to 35 in good health. CDR3 DNA: TGTGCCAGCAGTTCCGGGTCTATAACCTACGAGCAGTACTTC. This codes for CASSSGSITYEQYF.